Following are 3 T cell receptor beta chains from one sample sequenced in a study of blood T cell repertoires in COVID-19. Here immunoSEQ multiplex PCR was the method, and the copy in TCRdb shows in-frame clones only, minus some. The table has around 250,000 clones, about 85% seen once; the top ten hold about 1.9%. The specimen was peripheral blood. The receptors derive from a man in his thirties or forties who had recovered from COVID-19.

V is TRBV11-1 and J is TRBJ1-6; tentative D call: TRBD1 (5 bases). CDR3 length: 15 residues. Trimming stripped 5 bases from V and 8 bases from J, with 16 bases between. The germline V gene has CDR1 SGHAT and CDR2 FQDESV (reference sequence). CDR3 nucleotides: TGTGCCAGCAGCCTCGTTGGGGGGATGGATTCACCCCTCCACTTT. Protein: CASSLVGGMDSPLHF. Using reference TRBV11-1 and TRBJ1-6 for the parts outside the CDR3, the full variable domain is EAEVAQSPRYKITEKSQAVAFWCDPISGHATLYWYRQILGQGPELLVQFQDESVVDDSQLPKDRFSAERLKGVDSTLKIQPAELGDSAMYLCASSLVGGMDSPLHFGNGTRLTVT.

J is TRBJ1-2 and V is TRBV5-1; unclear D gene. There are 13 residues in the CDR3. Between the trimmed V and J ends, which lost 0 bases and 4 bases, there was a span of 7 bases. Per germline, CDR1 SGHRS and CDR2 YFSETQ. Here the CDR3 reads CASSLERIYGYTF. In nucleotides, the CDR3 is TGCGCCAGCAGCTTGGAGAGGATCTATGGCTACACCTTC.

The chain is built from TRBV6-1 and TRBJ1-2; 8 bases line up with TRBD1. From germline, CDR1 is MNHNS and CDR2 SASEGT. There are 13 residues in the CDR3. Trimming removed 5 bases from V and 4 bases from J; junction bases left unmatched: 3. DNA for the CDR3: TGTGCCAGCAGTCCTACAGGGGGCTATGGCTACACCTTC. Its translation is CASSPTGGYGYTF.